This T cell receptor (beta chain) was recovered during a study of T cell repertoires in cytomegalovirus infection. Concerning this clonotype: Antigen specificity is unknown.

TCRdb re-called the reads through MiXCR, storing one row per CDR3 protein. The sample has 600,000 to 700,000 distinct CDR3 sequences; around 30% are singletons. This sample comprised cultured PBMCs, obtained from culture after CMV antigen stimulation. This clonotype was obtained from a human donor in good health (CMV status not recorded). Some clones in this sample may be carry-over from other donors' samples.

The CDR3 DNA reads TGCAGTGCTAGAGAGGCGGGAGTTCGAGGAGAGACCCAGTACTTC. Translated, it gives CSAREAGVRGETQYF. The rearrangement links TRBV20-1 to TRBJ2-5, with 7 bases fitting TRBD2. The J segment lost 4 bases and the V segment lost 0 bases, leaving 8 bases of the junction unmatched. The CDR3 covers 15 residues. Per the germline V gene, CDR1 is DFQATT and CDR2 is SNEGSKA (reference sequence).